The present T cell receptor (beta chain) was sequenced within a study of T cell responses to AZD1222 COVID-19 vaccine. V dropped 1 base and J dropped 5 bases, with 9 bases sitting between them. The V gene's germline CDR1 is SGHRS and CDR2 YFSETQ. This CDR3 spans 13 amino acids. Study-wide results and limits: Mapped onto spike, vaccine-associated CD4 TCRs spanned it and were dominant at 160-218 and 743-854.

Of note for this clone: The antigen remains undetermined.

The data were produced by immunoSEQ multiplex PCR, yet TCRdb's version contains in-frame clones alone and is incomplete. The repertoire holds about 92,000 clones, 85% to 90% seen once, with about 9.4% in the top ten. The source of this sequence is an adult in good health. The sequences come from peripheral blood, collected on day 0 of AZD1222 vaccination. This chain connects TRBV5-1 to TRBJ2-5; the D call may be TRBD1 or TRBD2 (7 bases each). CDR3 sequence (DNA): TGCGCCAGCAGCTTGCAGGGGGGGGAGACCCAGTACTTC. It encodes CASSLQGGETQYF.